This TCR beta chain was identified during a study of OX40 agonist ivuxolimab in advanced cancers. Looking at the study overall: Ivuxolimab was an agonistic, fully human IgG2 monoclonal antibody directed against OX40 (CD134), a costimulatory receptor. The paper reports the monotherapy dose-escalation portion (N ≈ 50 patients) of the phase I ivuxolimab trial. The dose-escalation cohort was around 84% male with a mean age of approximately 60 years, ranging from 23 to 79. The purpose of peripheral TCRbeta sequencing was to test whether ivuxolimab changed TCR sequence diversity and led to clonal T-cell expansion. Partial responses occurred in three dose-escalation patients, of whom one had hepatocellular carcinoma and two had cutaneous melanoma. Patients were allowed to have had prior anti-PD-1, anti-PD-L1 or anti-CTLA-4 therapy, and 30% to 50% of the dose-escalation patients had previously received checkpoint inhibitors. Of the roughly 53 patients in dose escalation, around 19 had hepatocellular carcinoma, approximately 15 had melanoma, 9 had renal cell carcinoma and 9 had head and neck cancer. Intravenous ivuxolimab was administered to patients every 2 weeks at six dose levels: 0.01, 0.1, 0.3, 1.5, 3 and 10 mg/kg. Here is what the overall study found, with its caveats: In the 0.1-3.0 mg/kg groups, partial responders were among the patients with the lowest normalized peripheral clonal expansion, particularly in CD8+ T cells. After ivuxolimab, more expanded clones were found on average in CD8+ T cells than in CD4+ T cells. At doses of 0.1 to 3.0 mg/kg, clonal expansion of both CD4+ and CD8+ blood T cells was observed from baseline to week 6. Low levels of normalized T-cell clonal expansion were also seen in some patients who did not respond. The antigen specificity of the peripheral T cells that underwent clonal expansion was not determined.

CDR1 LNHDA and CDR2 SQIVND are derived from the germline V gene (reference sequence). Relative to germline, V is 1 base shorter and J is 0 bases shorter, with 9 bases between their ends. The CDR3 numbers 15 residues from cysteine through phenylalanine. Only the CDR3 DNA stays, 45 bases, in frame from base 1. The trial excluded patients who had a history of autoimmune disease or who were on systemic immunosuppression. Peripheral blood for TCR sequencing was collected from all dose cohorts at baseline, on cycle 4 day 1, and on cycle 7 day 1. The samples were taken from a phase I, first-in-human, multicenter, open-label dose-escalation trial of ivuxolimab. Adults with locally advanced or metastatic melanoma, renal cell, hepatocellular, or head and neck squamous cell carcinoma were enrolled in the trial. CD4+ and CD8+ T cells were sorted separately from peripheral blood before TCR sequencing. To sequence the TCRbeta CDR3 region, genomic DNA was isolated from the sorted cells. The immunoSEQ Assay was used to sequence the TCRbeta CDR3 regions. TCRdb re-hosts the immuneACCESS table, in-frame sequences only. Its copies lack some clones; in the studies checked, an unresolved V gene accounts for under half of them, and the cause for the rest is not known. This sample holds about 82,000 clones; more than 90% were observed only once. The top ten hold 0.55% to 0.75% of the sample.

On this clone itself: What this receptor recognizes is not known. No base qualities exist here, and no much larger clone lies one base off it.

The chain is assembled from TRBV19 and TRBJ1-2; no D gene can be assigned with confidence. The clonotype originates from an adult with an advanced solid tumor such as melanoma, head and neck, liver or kidney cancer. The sequenced sample was CD4+ or CD8+ T cells sorted from blood, obtained in a trial of the OX40 agonist ivuxolimab. The nucleotides read TGTGCCAGTAGTATAGCATCGAAAACTAACTATGGCTACACCTTC. Its product reads: CASSIASKTNYGYTF.